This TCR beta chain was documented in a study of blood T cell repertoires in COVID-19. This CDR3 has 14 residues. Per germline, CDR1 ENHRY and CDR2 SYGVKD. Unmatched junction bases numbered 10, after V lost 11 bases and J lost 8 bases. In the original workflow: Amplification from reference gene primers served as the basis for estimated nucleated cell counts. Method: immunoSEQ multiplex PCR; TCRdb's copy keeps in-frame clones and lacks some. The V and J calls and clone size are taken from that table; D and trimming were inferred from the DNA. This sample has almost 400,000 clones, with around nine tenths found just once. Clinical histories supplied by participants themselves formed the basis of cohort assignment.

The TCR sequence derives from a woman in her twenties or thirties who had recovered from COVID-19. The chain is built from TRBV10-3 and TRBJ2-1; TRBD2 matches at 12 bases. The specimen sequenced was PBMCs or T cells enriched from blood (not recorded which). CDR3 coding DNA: TGTGCCGCCCGGACTAGCGGGATCAAAGATGAGCAGTTCTTC. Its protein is CAARTSGIKDEQFF.